This T cell receptor (beta chain) emerged from a study of OX40 agonist ivuxolimab in advanced cancers. Study-level information: Patients with hepatocellular carcinoma, melanoma, renal cell or head and neck cancer made up the dose-escalation patients.

This CDR3 is 15 amino acids long. The V end lost 5 bases, the J end lost 8 bases, and 18 bases lay between the germline ends. Germline CDR1 reads MGHRA; CDR2 reads YSYEKL. Produced via immunoSEQ multiplex PCR; TCRdb's table is partial and in-frame only. The table shows over 30,000 clones, with 82% occurring only once. Material: CD4+ or CD8+ T cells sorted from blood, obtained in a trial of the OX40 agonist ivuxolimab. The clonotype comes from an adult with an advanced solid tumor such as melanoma, head and neck, liver or kidney cancer. The V call is TRBV4-1, the J call TRBJ1-4; TRBD1 might be the D (5 bases). The CDR3 DNA sequence: TGCGCCAGCAGCAATTCCAGGGAGGGAGGGGAAAAACTGTTTTTT. It translates to CASSNSREGGEKLFF.